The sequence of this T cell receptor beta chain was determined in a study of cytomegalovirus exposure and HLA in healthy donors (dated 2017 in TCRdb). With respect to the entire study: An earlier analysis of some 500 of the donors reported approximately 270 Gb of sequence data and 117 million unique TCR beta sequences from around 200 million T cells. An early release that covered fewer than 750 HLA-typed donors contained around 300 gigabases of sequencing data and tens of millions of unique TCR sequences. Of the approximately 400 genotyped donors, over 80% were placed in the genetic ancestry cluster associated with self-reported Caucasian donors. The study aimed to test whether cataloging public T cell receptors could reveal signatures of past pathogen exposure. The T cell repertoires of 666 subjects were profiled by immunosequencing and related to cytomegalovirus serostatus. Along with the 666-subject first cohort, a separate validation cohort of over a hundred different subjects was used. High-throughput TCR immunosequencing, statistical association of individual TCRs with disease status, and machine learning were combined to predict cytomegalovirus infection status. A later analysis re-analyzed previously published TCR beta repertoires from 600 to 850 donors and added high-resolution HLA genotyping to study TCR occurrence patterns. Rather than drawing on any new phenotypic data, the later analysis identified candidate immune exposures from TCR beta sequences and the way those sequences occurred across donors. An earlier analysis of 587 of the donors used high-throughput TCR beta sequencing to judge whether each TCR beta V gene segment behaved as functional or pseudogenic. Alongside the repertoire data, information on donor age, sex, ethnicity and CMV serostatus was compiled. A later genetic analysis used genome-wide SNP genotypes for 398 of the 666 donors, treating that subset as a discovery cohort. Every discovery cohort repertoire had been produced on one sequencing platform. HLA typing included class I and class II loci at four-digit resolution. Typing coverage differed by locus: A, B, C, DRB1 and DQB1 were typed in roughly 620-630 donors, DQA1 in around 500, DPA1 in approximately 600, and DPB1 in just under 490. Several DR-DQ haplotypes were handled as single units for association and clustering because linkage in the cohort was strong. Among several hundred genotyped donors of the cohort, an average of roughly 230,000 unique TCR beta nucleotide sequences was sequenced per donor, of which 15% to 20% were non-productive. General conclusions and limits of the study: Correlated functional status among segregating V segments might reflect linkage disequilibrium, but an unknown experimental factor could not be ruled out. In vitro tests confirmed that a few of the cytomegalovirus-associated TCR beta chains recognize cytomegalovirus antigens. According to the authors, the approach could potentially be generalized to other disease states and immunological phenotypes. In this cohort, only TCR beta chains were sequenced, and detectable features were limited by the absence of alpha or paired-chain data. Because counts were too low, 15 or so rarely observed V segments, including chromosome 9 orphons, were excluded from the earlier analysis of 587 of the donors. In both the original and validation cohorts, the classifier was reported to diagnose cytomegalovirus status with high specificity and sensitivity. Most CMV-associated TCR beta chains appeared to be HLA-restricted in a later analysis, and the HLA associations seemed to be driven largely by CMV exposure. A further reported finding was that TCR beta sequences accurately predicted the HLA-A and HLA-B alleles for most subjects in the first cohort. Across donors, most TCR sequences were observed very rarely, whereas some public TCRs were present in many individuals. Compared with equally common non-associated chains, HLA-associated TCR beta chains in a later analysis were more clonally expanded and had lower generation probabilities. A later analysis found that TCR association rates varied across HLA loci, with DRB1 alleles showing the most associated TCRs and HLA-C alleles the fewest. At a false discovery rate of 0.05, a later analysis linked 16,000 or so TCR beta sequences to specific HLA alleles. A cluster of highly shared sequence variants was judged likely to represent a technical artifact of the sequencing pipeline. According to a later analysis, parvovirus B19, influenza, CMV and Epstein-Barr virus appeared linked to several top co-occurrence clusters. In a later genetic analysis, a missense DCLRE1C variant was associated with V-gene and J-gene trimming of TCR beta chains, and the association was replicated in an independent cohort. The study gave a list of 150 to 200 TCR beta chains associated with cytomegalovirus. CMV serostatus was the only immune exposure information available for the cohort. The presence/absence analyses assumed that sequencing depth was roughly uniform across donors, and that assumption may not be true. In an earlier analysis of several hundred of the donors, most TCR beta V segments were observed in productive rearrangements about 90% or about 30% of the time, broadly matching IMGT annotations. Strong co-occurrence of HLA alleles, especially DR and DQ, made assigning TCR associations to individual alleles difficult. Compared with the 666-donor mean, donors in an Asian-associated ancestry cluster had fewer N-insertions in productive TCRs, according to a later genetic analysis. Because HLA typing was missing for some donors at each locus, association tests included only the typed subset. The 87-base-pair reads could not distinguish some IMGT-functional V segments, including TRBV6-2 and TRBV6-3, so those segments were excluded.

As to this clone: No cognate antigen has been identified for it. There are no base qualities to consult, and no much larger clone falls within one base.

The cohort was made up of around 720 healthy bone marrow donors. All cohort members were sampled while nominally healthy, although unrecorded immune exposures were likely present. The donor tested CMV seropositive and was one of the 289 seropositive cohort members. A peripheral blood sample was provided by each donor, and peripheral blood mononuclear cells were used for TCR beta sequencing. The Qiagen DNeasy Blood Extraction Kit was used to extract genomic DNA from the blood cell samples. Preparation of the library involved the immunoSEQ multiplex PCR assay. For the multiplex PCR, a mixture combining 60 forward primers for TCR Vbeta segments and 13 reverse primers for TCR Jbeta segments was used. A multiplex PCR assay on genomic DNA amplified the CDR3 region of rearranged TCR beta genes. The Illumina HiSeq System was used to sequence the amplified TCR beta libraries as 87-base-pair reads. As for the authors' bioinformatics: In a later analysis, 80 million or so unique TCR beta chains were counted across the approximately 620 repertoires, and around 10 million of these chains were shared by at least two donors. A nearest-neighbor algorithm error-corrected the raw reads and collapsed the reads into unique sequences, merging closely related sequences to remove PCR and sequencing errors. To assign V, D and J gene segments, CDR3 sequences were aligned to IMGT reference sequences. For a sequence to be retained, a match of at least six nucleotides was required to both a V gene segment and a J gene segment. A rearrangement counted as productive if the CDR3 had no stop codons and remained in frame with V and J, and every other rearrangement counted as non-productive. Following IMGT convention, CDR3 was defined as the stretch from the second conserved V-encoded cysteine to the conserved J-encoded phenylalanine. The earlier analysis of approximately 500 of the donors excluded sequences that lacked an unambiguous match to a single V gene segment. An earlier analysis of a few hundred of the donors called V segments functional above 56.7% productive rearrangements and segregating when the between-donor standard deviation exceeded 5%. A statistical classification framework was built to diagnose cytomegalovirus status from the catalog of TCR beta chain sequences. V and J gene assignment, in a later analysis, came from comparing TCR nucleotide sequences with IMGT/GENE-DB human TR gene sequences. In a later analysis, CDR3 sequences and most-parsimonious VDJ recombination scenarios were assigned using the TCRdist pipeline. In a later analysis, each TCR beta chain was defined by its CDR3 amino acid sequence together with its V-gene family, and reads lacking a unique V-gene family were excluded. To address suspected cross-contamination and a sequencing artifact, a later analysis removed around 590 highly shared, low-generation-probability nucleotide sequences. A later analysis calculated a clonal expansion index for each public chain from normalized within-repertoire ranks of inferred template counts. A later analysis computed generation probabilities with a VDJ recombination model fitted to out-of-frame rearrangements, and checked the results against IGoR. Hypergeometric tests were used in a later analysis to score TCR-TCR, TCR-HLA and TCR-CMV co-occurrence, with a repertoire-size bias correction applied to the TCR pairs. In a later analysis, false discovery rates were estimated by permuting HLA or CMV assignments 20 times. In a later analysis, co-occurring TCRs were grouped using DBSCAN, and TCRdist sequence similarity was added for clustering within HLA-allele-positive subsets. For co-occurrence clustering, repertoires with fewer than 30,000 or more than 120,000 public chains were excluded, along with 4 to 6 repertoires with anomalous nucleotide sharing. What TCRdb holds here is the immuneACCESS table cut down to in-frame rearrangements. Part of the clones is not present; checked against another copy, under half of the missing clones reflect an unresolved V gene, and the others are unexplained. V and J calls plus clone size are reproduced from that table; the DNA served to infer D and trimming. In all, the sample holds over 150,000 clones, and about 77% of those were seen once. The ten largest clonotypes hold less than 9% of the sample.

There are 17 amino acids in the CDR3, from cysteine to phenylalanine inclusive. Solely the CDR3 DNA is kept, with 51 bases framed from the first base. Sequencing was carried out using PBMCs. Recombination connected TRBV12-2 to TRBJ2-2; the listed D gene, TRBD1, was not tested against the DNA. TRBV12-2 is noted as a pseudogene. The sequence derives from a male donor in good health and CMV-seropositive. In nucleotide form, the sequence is TGTGCAAGTCGTCCCGAGGGGGACAGGGCGAACACCGGGGAGCTGTTTTTT. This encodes CASRPEGDRANTGELFF.